The clone carrying this T cell receptor beta chain was observed at least ten times. The target antigen is unknown. The sample originates from a study of T cells in Graves' hyperthyroidism and ophthalmopathy. Study details: Upon initial diagnosis and before any treatment, peripheral blood was collected.

Diagnoses were made from clinical symptoms, serum measures (thyroxine and TRAb), thyroid ultrasound and orbital computed tomography. Study-wide findings and caveats: Most clonotypes expanded in the thyroid (above 0.001) were also present in blood. Through a model of 13 V-J features, ophthalmopathy was separated from stable hyperthyroidism.

V gave up 1 base and J gave up 6 bases, with 6 bases separating them. Germline V CDR1 and CDR2: SGHRS, YFSETQ. The CDR3 is 12 residues long. It was RNA transcripts that yielded the amplified TCR beta CDR3 regions. TCR CDR3 underwent first-round RT-PCR with the HTBI primer set. TCRdb redid the calling of the multiplex PCR reads with MiXCR, one entry per CDR3 protein. The data show about 400,000 distinct CDR3 sequences, 15% to 18% seen once. The clonotype originates from a woman under 30 with Graves' hyperthyroidism. This chain uses TRBV5-1 with TRBJ2-3; no clear D. Sequencing was carried out using blood. Written as DNA, the CDR3 is TGCGCCAGCAGCTTGAAGACGGATACGCAGTATTTT. Protein product: CASSLKTDTQYF.